Presented here are 7 T cell receptor beta chains from one specimen sequenced in a study of T-cell reconstitution after alpha-beta-depleted transplantation in children. The authors prepared the TCRbeta library with unique molecular identifiers. TCRdb used MiXCR to reprocess the PCR reads, holding one entry per CDR3 protein. The data show approximately 1,000,000 distinct CDR3 sequences, roughly 29% seen once. The source material was PBMCs, mostly from graft donor cells, sampled 360 days after TCRalphabeta/CD19-depleted stem cell transplant. The receptors come from a boy younger than two who had a stem cell transplant for SCID, so the T cells may come from the graft donor.

This clonotype was observed a few times. This sequence joins TRBV7-6 and TRBJ2-7; D uncertain. The CDR3 sequence is 14 residues long. V was pared by 1 base and J by 2 bases, with 9 bases between. From germline, CDR1 is SGHVS and CDR2 FNYEAQ. CDR3 region: CASSLGAVTYEQYF. The CDR3 region has the DNA TGTGCCAGCAGCTTAGGGGCAGTAACCTACGAGCAGTACTTC.

J is TRBJ2-1 and V is TRBV24-1; 7 bases agree with TRBD1. Looked up from germline, CDR1 is KGHDR and CDR2 is SFDVKD. V dropped 1 base and J dropped 7; count of bases not matched to a gene: 3. The CDR3 covers 14 residues. The CDR3 nucleotides are TGTGCCACCAGTGATTTCCAGGACAGGAATGAGCAGTTCTTC. Protein sequence: CATSDFQDRNEQFF.

The chain links TRBV6-2 or TRBV6-3 to TRBJ2-7; D unresolved. This CDR3 has 15 residues. The germline V and J ends were trimmed by 4 bases and 3 bases, with 16 bases remaining between them. Germline V CDR1 and CDR2: MNHEY, SVGEGT. The CDR3 spells CASSFPSRLYYEQYF. CDR3 DNA: TGTGCCAGCAGTTTCCCTAGTAGACTTTACTACGAGCAGTACTTC.

In this sample, this clonotype turned up a few times. This chain's CDR3 is CASTLGAPGNTIYF. The CDR3 DNA follows: TGTGCCAGCACCCTAGGAGCGCCTGGAAACACCATATATTTT. V is TRBV27 and J is TRBJ1-3; D call uncertain. Trimming removed 7 bases at V and 2 bases at J, with 12 bases between. The CDR3 is 14 amino acids. Germline assignment: CDR1 MNHEY and CDR2 SMNVEV (reference sequence).

The chain recombines TRBV18 with TRBJ2-7, with a tentative D call TRBD1 (5 bases). The CDR3 sequence is 16 residues long. V was cut by 2 bases and J by 3 bases, with 17 bases left in between. Germline CDR1 is KGHSH and CDR2 is LQKENI. The CDR3 spells CASSPRFREEVYEQYF. CDR3 nucleotides: TGTGCCAGCTCACCAAGATTCAGGGAAGAAGTCTACGAGCAGTACTTC.

The rearrangement joins TRBV20-1 to TRBJ2-2; the D is unclear. The CDR3 length is 15 residues. Germline V gene data show CDR1 as DFQATT and CDR2 as SNEGSKA (reference sequence). Trimming took off 1 base at V and 0 bases at J, with 9 bases between the two ends. DNA for the CDR3: TGCAGTGCTAGAGGGACGGCTACGAACACCGGGGAGCTGTTTTTT. Amino acids: CSARGTATNTGELFF.

The chain has TRBV20-1 and TRBJ2-7, with D possibly being TRBD1 or TRBD2 (5 bases each). Per the germline V gene, CDR1 is DFQATT and CDR2 is SNEGSKA (reference sequence). The V end was cut by 3 bases, the J end by 2 bases, with 17 bases between. CDR3 length: 15 amino acids. As DNA, the CDR3 is TGCAGTGCTAGGGGCTTTATCGGGGCTACCTACGAGCAGTACTTC. Its translation: CSARGFIGATYEQYF.